This is a list of T cell receptor beta chains from one sample in a study of Ad26.COV2.S vaccination and SARS-CoV-2 variants. Sequenced by immunoSEQ multiplex PCR; TCRdb stores in-frame clones only, minus some. The data show around 450,000 clones, with 80% to 90% seen just once and approximately 2.5% held by the top ten. The sequencing used peripheral blood, collected in a trial of Ad26.COV2.S vaccine versus placebo. The receptors originated from a person aged 18-60 years who received the Ad26.COV2.S COVID-19 vaccine or a placebo. CDR3s include the opening cysteine and the closing phenylalanine or tryptophan. The order of the fields is CDR3 DNA, CDR3 protein, clone size, D gene, V gene, J gene. The D gene is left open where the match is weak. Rows may omit the clone size; those that give it use once, few, many or a size class.

TGTGCCAGCAGCGTCGCGGCGCGTTTGTTCGGCAATGAGCAGTTCTTC	CASSVAARLFGNEQFF	.	.	TRBV9	TRBJ2-1
TGTGCCAGCAGAGTCGGGGCCGAGCAGTACTTC	CASRVGAEQYF	.	.	TRBV2	TRBJ2-7
TGCAGTGGGGGGGTCGGTGATACGCAGTATTTT	CSGGVGDTQYF	.	.	TRBV20-1	TRBJ2-3
TGCAGTCCCCTCAAGGAGACCCAGTACTTC	CSPLKETQYF	once	.	TRBV20-1	TRBJ2-5
TGTGCCAGCAGTTCCGACAGCACAGATACGCAGTATTTT	CASSSDSTDTQYF	.	.	TRBV28	TRBJ2-3
TGTGCCACCAGCAGAGATCGGGGACAGCCTGAAGCTTTCTTT	CATSRDRGQPEAFF	few	TRBD1	TRBV15	TRBJ1-1
TGCGCCAGCAGCTTGCTTAACACCGGGGAGCTGTTTTTT	CASSLLNTGELFF	.	.	TRBV5-1	TRBJ2-2
TGTGCCAGCAGTTTAAGTGGCTATGGCTACACCTTC	CASSLSGYGYTF	.	.	TRBV28	TRBJ1-2
TGTGCCAGCAGCTCAGGACACGGTTTGTCCCAGTACTTC	CASSSGHGLSQYF	.	.	TRBV7-2	TRBJ2-5
TGTGCCAGTAGTATCGGACAGGGGAGTTACTATGGCTACACCTTC	CASSIGQGSYYGYTF	.	TRBD1	TRBV19	TRBJ1-2
TGTGCCAGCACCGTTAGGACAGGGGCGAAGTACGAGCAGTACTTC	CASTVRTGAKYEQYF	.	TRBD1	TRBV7-8	TRBJ2-7
TGTGCCAGCAGCTTATACGGACAGGGGGCGGCCGAGCAGTACTTC	CASSLYGQGAAEQYF	.	TRBD1	TRBV7-2	TRBJ2-7
TGTGCCAGCAGTTTTTCGACTAGCGGGAGGAACACCGGGGAGCTGTTTTTT	CASSFSTSGRNTGELFF	.	TRBD2	TRBV6-2/TRBV6-3	TRBJ2-2
TGTGCCAGTAGTAAAGTCGAAGGGGGGACGGATACAGATACGCAGTATTTT	CASSKVEGGTDTDTQYF	.	.	TRBV19	TRBJ2-3
TGTGCCAGCAGACCCACAGGAAACTATGGCTACACCTTC	CASRPTGNYGYTF	.	.	TRBV6-5	TRBJ1-2
TGTGCCAGCACCCCCGGCGGGGGGTGGTATGAGCAGTTCTTC	CASTPGGGWYEQFF	.	TRBD2	TRBV7-2	TRBJ2-1